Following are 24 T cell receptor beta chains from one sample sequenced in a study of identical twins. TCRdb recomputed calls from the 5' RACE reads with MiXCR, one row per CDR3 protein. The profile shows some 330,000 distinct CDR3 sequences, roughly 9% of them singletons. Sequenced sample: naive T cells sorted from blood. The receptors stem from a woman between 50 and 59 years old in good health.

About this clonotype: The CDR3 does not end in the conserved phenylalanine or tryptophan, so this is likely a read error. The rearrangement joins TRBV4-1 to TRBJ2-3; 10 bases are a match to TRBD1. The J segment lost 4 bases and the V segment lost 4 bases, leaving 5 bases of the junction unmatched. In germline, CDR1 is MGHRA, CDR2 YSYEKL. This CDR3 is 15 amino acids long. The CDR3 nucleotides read TGCGCCAGCAGCCGCTCCGGGACAGGGGCAGATACGCAGTATGTT. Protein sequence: CASSRSGTGADTQYV.

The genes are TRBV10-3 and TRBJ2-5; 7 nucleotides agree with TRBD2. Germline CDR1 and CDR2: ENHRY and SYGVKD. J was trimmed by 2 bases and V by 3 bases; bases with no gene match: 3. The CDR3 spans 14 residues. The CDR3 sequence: CAISETSVQETQYF. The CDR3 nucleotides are TGTGCCATCAGTGAAACTAGCGTACAAGAGACCCAGTACTTC.

The CDR3 DNA is TGCAGTGCTCACCGGGACGGGGCGGTGGCAGATACGCAGTATTTT. Its translation is CSAHRDGAVADTQYF. This chain joins TRBV20-1 and TRBJ2-3, with D perhaps given as TRBD1 or TRBD2 (5 bases each). The CDR3 extends over 15 amino acids. Germline V gives CDR1 DFQATT, CDR2 SNEGSKA (reference sequence). V lost 5 bases to trimming and J lost 4 bases, with 19 bases between them.

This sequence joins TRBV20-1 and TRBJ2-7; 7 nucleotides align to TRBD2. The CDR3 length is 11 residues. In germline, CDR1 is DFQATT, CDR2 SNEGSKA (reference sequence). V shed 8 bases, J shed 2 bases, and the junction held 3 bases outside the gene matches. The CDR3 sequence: CSLGTTYEQYF. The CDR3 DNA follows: TGCAGTCTCGGGACTACCTACGAGCAGTACTTC.

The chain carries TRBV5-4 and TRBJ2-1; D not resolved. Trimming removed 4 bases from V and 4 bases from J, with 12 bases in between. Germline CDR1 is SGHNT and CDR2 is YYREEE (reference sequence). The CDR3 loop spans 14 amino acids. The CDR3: CASSPTRPYNEQFF. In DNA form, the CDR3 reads TGTGCCAGCAGCCCCACAAGGCCGTACAATGAGCAGTTCTTC.

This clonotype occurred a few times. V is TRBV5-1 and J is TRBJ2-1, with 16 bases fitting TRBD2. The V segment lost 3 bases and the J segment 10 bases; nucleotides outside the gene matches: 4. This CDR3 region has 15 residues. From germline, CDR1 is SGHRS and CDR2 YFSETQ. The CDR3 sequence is CASSWGLAGGDEQFF. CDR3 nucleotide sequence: TGCGCCAGCAGCTGGGGACTAGCGGGAGGGGACGAGCAGTTCTTC.

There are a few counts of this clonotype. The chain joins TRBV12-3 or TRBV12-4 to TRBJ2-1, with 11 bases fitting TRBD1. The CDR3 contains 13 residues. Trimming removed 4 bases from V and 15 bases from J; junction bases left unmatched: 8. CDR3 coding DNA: TGTGCCAGCAGTTGGGGGGGACAGGGGGGTCTGTTCTTC. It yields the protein CASSWGGQGGLFF.

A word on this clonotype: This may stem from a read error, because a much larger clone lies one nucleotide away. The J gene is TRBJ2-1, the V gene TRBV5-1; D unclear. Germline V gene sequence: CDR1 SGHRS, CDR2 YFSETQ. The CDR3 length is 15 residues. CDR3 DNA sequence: TGCCCCAGCAGCTTGCTTAGTAGCTCCTACAATGAGCAGTTCTTC. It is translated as CPSSLLSSSYNEQFF.

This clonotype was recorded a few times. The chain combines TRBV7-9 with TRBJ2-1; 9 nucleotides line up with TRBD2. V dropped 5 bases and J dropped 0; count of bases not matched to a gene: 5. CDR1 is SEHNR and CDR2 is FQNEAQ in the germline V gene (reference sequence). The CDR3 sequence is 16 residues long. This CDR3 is CASSTLAGRSYNEQFF. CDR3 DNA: TGTGCCAGCAGCACGCTAGCGGGACGCTCCTACAATGAGCAGTTCTTC.

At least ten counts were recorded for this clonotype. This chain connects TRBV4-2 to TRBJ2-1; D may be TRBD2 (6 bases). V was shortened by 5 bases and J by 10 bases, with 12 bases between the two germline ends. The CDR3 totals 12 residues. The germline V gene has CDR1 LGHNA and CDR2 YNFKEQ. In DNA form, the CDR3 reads TGTGCCAGCAGCTTCCCGGCGGGGGAGCAGTTCTTC. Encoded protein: CASSFPAGEQFF.

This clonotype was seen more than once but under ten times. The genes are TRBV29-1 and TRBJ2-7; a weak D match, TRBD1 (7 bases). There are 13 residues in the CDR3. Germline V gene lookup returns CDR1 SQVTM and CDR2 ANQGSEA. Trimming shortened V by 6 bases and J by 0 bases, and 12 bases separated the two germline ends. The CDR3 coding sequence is TGCAGCGTGGCGGGACAGCACTCCTACGAGCAGTACTTC. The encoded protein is CSVAGQHSYEQYF.

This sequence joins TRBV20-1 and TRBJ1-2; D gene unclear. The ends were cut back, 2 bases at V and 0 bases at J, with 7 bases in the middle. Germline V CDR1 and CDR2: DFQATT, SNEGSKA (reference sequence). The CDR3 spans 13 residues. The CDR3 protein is CSARPPANYGYTF. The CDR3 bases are TGCAGTGCTAGACCACCAGCTAACTATGGCTACACCTTC.

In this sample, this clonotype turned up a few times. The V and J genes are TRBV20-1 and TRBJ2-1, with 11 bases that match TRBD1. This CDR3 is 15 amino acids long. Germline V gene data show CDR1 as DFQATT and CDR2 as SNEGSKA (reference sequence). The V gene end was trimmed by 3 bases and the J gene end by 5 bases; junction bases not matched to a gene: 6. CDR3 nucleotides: TGCAGTGCTAGGGACCGGGACAGGGGGGACAATGAGCAGTTCTTC. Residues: CSARDRDRGDNEQFF.

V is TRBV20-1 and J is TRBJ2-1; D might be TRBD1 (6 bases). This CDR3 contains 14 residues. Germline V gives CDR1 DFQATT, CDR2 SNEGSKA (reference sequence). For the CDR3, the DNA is TGCAGCCTGGGAAAGCCAGGGGTAAACAATGAGCAGTTCTTC. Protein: CSLGKPGVNNEQFF.

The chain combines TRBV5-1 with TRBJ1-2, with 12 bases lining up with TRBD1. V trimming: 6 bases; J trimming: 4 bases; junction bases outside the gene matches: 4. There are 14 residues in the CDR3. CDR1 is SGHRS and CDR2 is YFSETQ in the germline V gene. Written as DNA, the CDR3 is TGCGCCAGCACCCGGGACAGGGGGCCCTATGGCTACACCTTC. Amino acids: CASTRDRGPYGYTF.

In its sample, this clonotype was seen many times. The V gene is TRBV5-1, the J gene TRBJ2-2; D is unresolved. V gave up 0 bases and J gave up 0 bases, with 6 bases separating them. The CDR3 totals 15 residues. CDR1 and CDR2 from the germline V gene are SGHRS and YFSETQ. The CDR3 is CASSLVATNTGELFF. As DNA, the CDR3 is TGCGCCAGCAGCTTGGTCGCCACGAACACCGGGGAGCTGTTTTTT.

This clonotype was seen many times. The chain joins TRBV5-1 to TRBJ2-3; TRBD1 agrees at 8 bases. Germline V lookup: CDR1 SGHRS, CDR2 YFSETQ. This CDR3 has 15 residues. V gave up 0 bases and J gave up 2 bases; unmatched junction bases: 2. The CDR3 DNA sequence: TGCGCCAGCAGCTTGGACAGGGGGGACACAGATACGCAGTATTTT. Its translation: CASSLDRGDTDTQYF.

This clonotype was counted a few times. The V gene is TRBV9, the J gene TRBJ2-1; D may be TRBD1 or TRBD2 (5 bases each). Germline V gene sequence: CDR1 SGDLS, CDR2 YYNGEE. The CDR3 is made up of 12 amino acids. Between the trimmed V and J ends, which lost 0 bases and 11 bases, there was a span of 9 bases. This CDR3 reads CASSVDEGKQFF. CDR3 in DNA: TGTGCCAGCAGCGTAGATGAGGGGAAGCAGTTCTTC.

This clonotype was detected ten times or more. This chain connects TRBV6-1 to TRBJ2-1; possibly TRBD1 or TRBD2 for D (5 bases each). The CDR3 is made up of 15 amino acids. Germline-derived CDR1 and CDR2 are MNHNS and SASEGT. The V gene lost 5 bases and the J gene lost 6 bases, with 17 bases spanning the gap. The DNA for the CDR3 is TGTGCCAGCAGTCCCGAGGGGAGATCACCCAATGAGCAGTTCTTC. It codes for CASSPEGRSPNEQFF.

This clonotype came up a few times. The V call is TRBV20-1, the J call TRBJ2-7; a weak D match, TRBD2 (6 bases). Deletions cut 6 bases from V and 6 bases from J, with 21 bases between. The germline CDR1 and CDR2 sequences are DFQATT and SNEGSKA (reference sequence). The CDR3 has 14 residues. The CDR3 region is CSAGEGGHWFEQYF. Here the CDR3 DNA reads TGCAGTGCGGGAGAGGGAGGACACTGGTTCGAGCAGTACTTC.

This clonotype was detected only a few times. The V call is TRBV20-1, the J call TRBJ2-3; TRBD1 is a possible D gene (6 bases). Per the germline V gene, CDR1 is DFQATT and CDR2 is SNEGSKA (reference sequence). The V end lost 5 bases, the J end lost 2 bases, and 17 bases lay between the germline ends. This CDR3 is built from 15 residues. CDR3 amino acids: CSAPDDRRSTDTQYF. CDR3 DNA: TGCAGTGCTCCCGATGACAGGCGCTCCACAGATACGCAGTATTTT.

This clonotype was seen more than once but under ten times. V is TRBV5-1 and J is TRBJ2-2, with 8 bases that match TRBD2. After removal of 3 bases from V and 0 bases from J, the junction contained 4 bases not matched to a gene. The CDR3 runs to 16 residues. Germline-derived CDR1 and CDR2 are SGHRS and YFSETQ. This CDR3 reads CASSSIAGSNTGELFF. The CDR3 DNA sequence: TGCGCCAGCAGCTCGATAGCGGGATCGAACACCGGGGAGCTGTTTTTT.

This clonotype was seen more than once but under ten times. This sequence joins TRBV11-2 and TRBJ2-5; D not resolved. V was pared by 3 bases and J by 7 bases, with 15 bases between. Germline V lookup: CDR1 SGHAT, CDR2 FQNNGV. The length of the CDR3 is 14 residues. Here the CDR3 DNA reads TGTGCCAGCAGCTTTGCACAGTTCGGACGGACCCAGTACTTC. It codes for CASSFAQFGRTQYF.

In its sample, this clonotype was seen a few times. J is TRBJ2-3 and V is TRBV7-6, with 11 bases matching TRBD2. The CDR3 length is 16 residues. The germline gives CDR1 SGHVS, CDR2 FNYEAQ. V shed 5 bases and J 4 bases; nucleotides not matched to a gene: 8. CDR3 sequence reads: CASSTLSGRAADTQYF. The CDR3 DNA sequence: TGTGCCAGCAGCACCCTTAGCGGGAGGGCGGCAGATACGCAGTATTTT.